The T cell receptor (beta chain) under discussion was sequenced for a study of cytomegalovirus exposure and HLA in healthy donors. The study ran its PCR with 60 Vbeta and 13 Jbeta primers. The table came from immunoSEQ multiplex PCR; TCRdb's copy has only in-frame clones and leaves some out. In all, the sample yields 40,000 to 60,000 clones. V dropped 11 bases and J dropped 1 base, with 17 bases sitting between them. CDR3 size: 14 residues. The germline V gene encodes CDR1 SNHLY and CDR2 FYNNEI. Material for sequencing was PBMCs. V is TRBV2 and J is TRBJ1-2; no clear D gene. The sequence was obtained from a male donor in good health and CMV-seropositive. As DNA, the CDR3 is TGTGCCTCGCACCTGCAGGTTAATAACTATGGCTACACCTTC. Its translation: CASHLQVNNYGYTF.